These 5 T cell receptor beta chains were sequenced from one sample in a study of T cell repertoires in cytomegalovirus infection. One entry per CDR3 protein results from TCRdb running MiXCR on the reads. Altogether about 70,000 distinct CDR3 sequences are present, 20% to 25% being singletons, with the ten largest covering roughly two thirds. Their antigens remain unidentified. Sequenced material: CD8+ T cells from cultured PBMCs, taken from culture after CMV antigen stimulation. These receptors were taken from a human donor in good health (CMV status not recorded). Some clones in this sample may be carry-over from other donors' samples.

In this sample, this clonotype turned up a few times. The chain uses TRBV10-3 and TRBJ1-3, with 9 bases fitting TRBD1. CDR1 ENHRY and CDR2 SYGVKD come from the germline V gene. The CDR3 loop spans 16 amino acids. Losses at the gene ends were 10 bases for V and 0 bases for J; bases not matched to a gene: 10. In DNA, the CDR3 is TGTGCCACCTTGGAGGGACAGGGAAGCTCTGGAAACACCATATATTTT. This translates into CATLEGQGSSGNTIYF.

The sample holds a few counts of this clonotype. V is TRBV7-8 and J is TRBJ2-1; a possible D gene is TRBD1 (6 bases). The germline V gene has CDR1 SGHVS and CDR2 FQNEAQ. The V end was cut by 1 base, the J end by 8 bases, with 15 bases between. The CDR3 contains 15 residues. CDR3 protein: CASSLGGRGQYEQFF. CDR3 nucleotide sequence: TGTGCCAGCAGCTTAGGGGGAAGAGGACAGTATGAGCAGTTCTTC. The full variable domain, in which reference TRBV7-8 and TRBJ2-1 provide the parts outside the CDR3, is GAGVSQSPRYKVAKRGQDVALRCDPISGHVSLFWYQQALGQGPEFLTYFQNEAQLDKSGLPSDRFFAERPEGSVSTLKIQRTQQEDSAVYLCASSLGGRGQYEQFFGPGTRLTVL.

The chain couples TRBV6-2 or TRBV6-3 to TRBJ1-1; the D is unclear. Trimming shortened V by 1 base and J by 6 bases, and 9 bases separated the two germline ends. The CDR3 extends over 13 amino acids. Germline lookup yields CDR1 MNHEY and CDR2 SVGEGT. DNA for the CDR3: TGTGCCAGCAGTTACTTGGACGCGGCTGAAGCTTTCTTT. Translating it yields CASSYLDAAEAFF.

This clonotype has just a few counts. CDR3 coding DNA: TGTGCCAGCAGTGAGAAACCATACTCCACCGGGGAGCTGTTTTTT. It translates to CASSEKPYSTGELFF. The V call is TRBV25-1, the J call TRBJ2-2; D is undetermined. CDR1 and CDR2 from the germline V gene are MGHDK and SYGVNS. Between the trimmed V and J ends, which lost 3 bases and 4 bases, there was a span of 12 bases. The CDR3 runs 15 residues.

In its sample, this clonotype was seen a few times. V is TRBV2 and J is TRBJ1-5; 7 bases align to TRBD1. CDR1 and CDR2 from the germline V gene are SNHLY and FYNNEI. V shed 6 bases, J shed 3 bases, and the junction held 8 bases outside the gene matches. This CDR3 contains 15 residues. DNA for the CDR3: TGTGCCAGCAGCCCACAGGGGAGGCACAATCAGCCCCAGCATTTT. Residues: CASSPQGRHNQPQHF.